A single sample is the source of the 29 T cell receptor beta chains below, sequenced in a study of control samples from healthy donors and cancer patients. Clones were read by immunoSEQ multiplex PCR, and TCRdb kept only the in-frame ones, dropping some. The sample lists 150,000 to 200,000 clones, 90% occurring once. Sample: blood. The receptors come from a woman aged 45-59 years in good health.

This clone was recorded once. The CDR3 DNA is TGTGCCAGCAGACTAGCGGGGGCCCCCCCCGCCTACGAGCAGTACTTC. Its protein is CASRLAGAPPAYEQYF. This chain joins TRBV28 and TRBJ2-7, with 11 nucleotides matching TRBD2. Germline-derived CDR1 and CDR2 are MDHEN and SYDVKM. The CDR3 spans 16 residues. V was clipped by 6 bases and J by 2 bases; unmatched bases: 9.

The chain carries TRBV27 and TRBJ2-7; 8 nucleotides align to TRBD1. This CDR3 has 13 amino acids. Trimming at V came to 1 base and at J to 5 bases, leaving 1 base not matched to a gene. Looked up from germline, CDR1 is MNHEY and CDR2 is SMNVEV (reference sequence). CDR3 bases: TGTGCCAGCAGTTTATGGGACAGGAACGAGCAGTACTTC. Its translation: CASSLWDRNEQYF.

The chain employs TRBV10-3 and TRBJ2-6; 10 bases match TRBD1. The germline CDR1 and CDR2 sequences are ENHRY and SYGVKD. V gave up 8 bases and J gave up 0 bases; unmatched junction bases: 4. CDR3 length: 16 amino acids. For the CDR3, the DNA is TGTGCCATCTCCCGGACAGGGGGCTCTGGGGCCAACGTCCTGACTTTC. Amino acid sequence: CAISRTGGSGANVLTF.

J is TRBJ2-3 and V is TRBV11-1, with D perhaps assigned TRBD1 or TRBD2 (7 bases each). The V and J ends lost 2 bases and 3 bases respectively, with 12 bases between them. Germline CDR1 is SGHAT and CDR2 is FQDESV (reference sequence). The CDR3 is 15 amino acids. CDR3 nucleotides: TGTGCCAGCAGCTTATGGCAGGGGGGGACAGATACGCAGTATTTT. Protein product: CASSLWQGGTDTQYF.

The chain joins TRBV3-1 (or the pseudogene TRBV3-2) to TRBJ1-1; tentatively, D is TRBD1 (5 bases). Germline V gives CDR1 LGHDT, CDR2 YNNKEL (reference sequence). Trimming removed 4 bases from V and 0 bases from J, with 9 bases in between. The CDR3 covers 14 residues. CDR3 nucleotides: TGTGCCAGCAGCCTTCAGGGTCTGAACACTGAAGCTTTCTTT. Translated, it gives CASSLQGLNTEAFF.

V and J are TRBV29-1 and TRBJ1-2; TRBD1 aligns across 9 bases. This CDR3 has 14 amino acids. CDR1 is SQVTM, CDR2 ANQGSEA, per germline. Losses at the gene ends were 7 bases for V and 4 bases for J; bases not matched to a gene: 10. The CDR3 coding sequence is TGCAGCGCCGATCCCACAGGGGGCTCCTATGGCTACACCTTC. It codes for CSADPTGGSYGYTF.

This chain joins TRBV19 and TRBJ2-5, with a possible D match to TRBD1 (6 bases). CDR3 size: 13 residues. V was clipped by 8 bases and J by 0 bases, with 10 bases between them. The V gene's germline CDR1 is LNHDA and CDR2 SQIVND (reference sequence). The CDR3 DNA follows: TGTGCCAGTGGGACACAGTACCAAGAGACCCAGTACTTC. It specifies CASGTQYQETQYF.

This sequence joins TRBV6-1 and TRBJ2-7; D could derive from TRBD1 or TRBD2 (5 bases each). Trimming left V 3 bases short and J 4 bases short, with 13 bases between. Germline CDR1 MNHNS, CDR2 SASEGT. The CDR3 is 14 amino acids. The CDR3 loop reads CASSDSGTRYEQYF. The CDR3 DNA sequence: TGTGCCAGCAGTGATTCCGGGACCCGGTACGAGCAGTACTTC.

The chain recombines TRBV19 with TRBJ2-3; possibly TRBD1 or TRBD2 for D (6 bases each). Trimming pared 4 bases from V and 2 bases from J, leaving 10 bases between. The germline gives CDR1 LNHDA, CDR2 SQIVND (reference sequence). This CDR3 has 14 amino acids. For the CDR3, the DNA is TGTGCCAGTAGTAGAACGGGGGCCACAGATACGCAGTATTTT. Its translation: CASSRTGATDTQYF.

The chain has TRBV27 and TRBJ2-7; D is unclear. Germline CDR1 is MNHEY and CDR2 is SMNVEV (reference sequence). Trimming removed 7 bases at V and 2 bases at J, with 27 bases between. The CDR3 is 18 amino acids. The CDR3 sequence is CASTTRVTALTLPYEQYF. CDR3 DNA sequence: TGTGCCAGCACAACCCGCGTTACAGCTCTTACCTTACCCTACGAGCAGTACTTC.

Details on this clone: This CDR3 is also generated by other DNA sequences in the sample. The chain uses TRBV12-3 or TRBV12-4 and TRBJ1-2; tentative D call: TRBD1 (5 bases). Trimming stripped 3 bases from V and 4 bases from J, with 6 bases between. This CDR3 is 12 amino acids long. CDR3 amino acids: CASSLRGYGYTF. In DNA form, the CDR3 reads TGTGCCAGCAGTTTGAGGGGCTATGGCTACACCTTC.

The chain uses TRBV30 and TRBJ2-5, with 9 bases identical to TRBD1. The J segment lost 5 bases and the V segment lost 2 bases, leaving 9 bases of the junction unmatched. CDR1 and CDR2 (germline): GTSNPN, SVGIG (reference sequence). The CDR3 has 15 amino acids. The CDR3 sequence is CAWSLQDRGRETQYF. Here the CDR3 DNA reads TGTGCCTGGAGTCTTCAGGACAGGGGAAGGGAGACCCAGTACTTC.

The genes are TRBV6-5 and TRBJ1-1, with unresolved D. The CDR3 contains 13 residues. V was pared by 4 bases and J by 1 base, with 7 bases between. Germline V lookup: CDR1 MNHEY, CDR2 SVGAGI. The chain's CDR3 is CASSSATNTEAFF. The CDR3 nucleotides are TGTGCCAGCAGTTCGGCCACGAACACTGAAGCTTTCTTT.

This rearrangement joins TRBV10-3 to TRBJ1-5, with D possibly TRBD1 on 6 matching bases. The CDR3 has 14 amino acids. Germline CDR1 and CDR2: ENHRY and SYGVKD. The ends were cut back, 6 bases at V and 3 bases at J, with 12 bases in the middle. CDR3 DNA: TGTGCCATCAGGGGCAGGGGCGACAATCAGCCCCAGCATTTT. Protein: CAIRGRGDNQPQHF.

This clone was seen only once. V is TRBV28 and J is TRBJ2-3, with TRBD2 matching over 8 bases. Per the germline V gene, CDR1 is MDHEN and CDR2 is SYDVKM. CDR3 length: 15 residues. J was trimmed by 1 base and V by 6 bases; bases with no gene match: 6. This chain's CDR3 is CASRLPLAGTDTQYF. The DNA for the CDR3 is TGTGCCAGCAGGCTTCCACTAGCGGGCACAGATACGCAGTATTTT.

V and J are TRBV12-3 or TRBV12-4 and TRBJ1-2; no clear D. The CDR3 is 13 residues long. The V end lost 6 bases, the J end lost 0 bases, and 8 bases lay between the germline ends. Here the CDR3 DNA reads TGTGCCAGCAGCCCCGCACCTAACTATGGCTACACCTTC. It yields the protein CASSPAPNYGYTF.

The V and J genes are TRBV7-2 and TRBJ1-2, with 9 bases matching TRBD1. The CDR3 is 16 amino acids. Germline V gene lookup returns CDR1 SGHTA and CDR2 FQGNSA. The trim removed 3 bases at V and 7 bases at J, leaving 12 bases unmatched. CDR3 sequence: CASSFRLSDRGVGYTF. In DNA, the CDR3 is TGTGCCAGCAGCTTTCGTCTCTCAGACAGGGGGGTTGGCTACACCTTC.

The genes are TRBV28 and TRBJ2-7, with 10 positions matching TRBD1. With V trimmed by 6 bases and J by 6 bases, 11 bases remained unmatched. This CDR3 has 15 residues. Germline-derived CDR1 and CDR2 are MDHEN and SYDVKM. The CDR3 reads CASSPLGQGNGEQYF. The CDR3 DNA reads TGTGCCAGCAGCCCCCTGGGACAGGGGAACGGCGAGCAGTACTTC. Together with reference TRBV28 and TRBJ2-7, the CDR3 gives the full variable domain: DVKVTQSSRYLVKRTGEKVFLECVQDMDHENMFWYRQDPGLGLRLIYFSYDVKMKEKGDIPEGYSVSREKKERFSLILESASTNQTSMYLCASSPLGQGNGEQYFGPGTRLTVT.

This clone showed up just a few times. This rearrangement joins TRBV7-3 to TRBJ2-1; 11 positions agree with TRBD2. The germline V gene encodes CDR1 SGHTA and CDR2 FQGTGA. This CDR3 region has 15 residues. V lost 6 bases, J lost 5 bases, and 6 bases stayed unmatched. This CDR3 is CASSPSGRTDNEQFF. The CDR3 DNA follows: TGTGCCAGCAGTCCTAGCGGGAGGACCGACAATGAGCAGTTCTTC.

This chain joins TRBV10-3 and TRBJ2-3; D is uncertain. CDR3 size: 13 residues. Trimming removed 3 bases at V and 1 base at J, with 5 bases between. Looked up from germline, CDR1 is ENHRY and CDR2 is SYGVKD. The CDR3: CAISDQGTDTQYF. In DNA form, the CDR3 reads TGTGCCATCAGTGATCAGGGCACAGATACGCAGTATTTT.

The gene calls are TRBV9 and TRBJ2-5; 12 positions agree with TRBD2. CDR1 and CDR2 (germline): SGDLS, YYNGEE. Germline trimming cut 4 bases from V and 5 bases from J; bases unmatched to any gene: 6. This CDR3 region has 15 residues. The CDR3 region is CASSTTSGGGETQYF. CDR3 DNA: TGTGCCAGCAGCACGACTAGCGGGGGCGGGGAGACCCAGTACTTC.

Concerning this clone: It is unclear where the CDR3 begins or ends on the DNA, so no DNA is shown, and the CDR3 is as TCRdb lists it. The chain couples TRBV19 to TRBJ2-6; the table gives TRBD1 as D, unverified against the DNA. CDR1 is LNHDA, CDR2 SQIVND, per germline (reference sequence). The CDR3 numbers 19 amino acids, ends counted. The CDR3: CASSPISGQGFSGANVLTF.

The chain employs TRBV6-2 or TRBV6-3 and TRBJ1-5; 8 nucleotides align to TRBD1. Losses at the gene ends were 2 bases for V and 5 bases for J; bases not matched to a gene: 5. The CDR3 contains 15 residues. From germline, CDR1 is MNHEY and CDR2 SVGEGT. CDR3 nucleotides: TGTGCCAGCAGTTACGACGGGACAGGCGATCAGCCCCAGCATTTT. Translated: CASSYDGTGDQPQHF.

This clone was picked up one time. V usage is TRBV25-1 and J usage is TRBJ2-2; 7 bases map to TRBD1. The CDR3 has 16 amino acids. Germline lookup yields CDR1 MGHDK and CDR2 SYGVNS. V lost 0 bases to trimming and J lost 2 bases; unmatched junction nucleotides: 3. CDR3 DNA sequence: TGTGCCAGCAGTGAATATGGGACAGTAAACACCGGGGAGCTGTTTTTT. This translates into CASSEYGTVNTGELFF.

CDR3 loop: CASSRTRDYEQYF. CDR3 coding DNA: TGTGCCAGCAGCCGGACTCGCGACTACGAGCAGTACTTC. This sequence joins TRBV12-3 or TRBV12-4 and TRBJ2-7; D perhaps matches TRBD2 (5 bases). With 6 bases removed from V and 3 bases from J, the gap between germline ends came to 12 bases. The length of the CDR3 is 13 residues.

The V call is TRBV28, the J call TRBJ1-5; 9 bases line up with TRBD1. The length of the CDR3 is 16 residues. Per the germline V gene, CDR1 is MDHEN and CDR2 is SYDVKM. The trim removed 5 bases at V and 5 bases at J, leaving 10 bases unmatched. CDR3 in amino acids: CASSPGDRAFYQPQHF. The CDR3 bases are TGTGCCAGCAGTCCGGGGGACAGGGCGTTTTATCAGCCCCAGCATTTT.

The chain is built from TRBV9 and TRBJ1-3; tentative D call: TRBD1 (6 bases). V lost 4 bases and J 0 bases, leaving 11 bases between the germline ends. CDR1 is SGDLS, CDR2 YYNGEE, per germline. CDR3 size: 15 residues. CDR3 loop: CASSTDSLSGNTIYF. The CDR3 DNA sequence: TGTGCCAGCAGCACGGACAGCCTCTCTGGAAACACCATATATTTT.

The chain carries TRBV7-2 and TRBJ2-3; perhaps TRBD1 as D (5 bases). This CDR3 contains 17 residues. Trimming shortened V by 0 bases and J by 2 bases, and 15 bases separated the two germline ends. Germline loops: CDR1 SGHTA, CDR2 FQGNSA. The CDR3 bases are TGTGCCAGCAGCTTAGCGACCAGCGCAGGGAACACAGATACGCAGTATTTT. This codes for CASSLATSAGNTDTQYF.

The chain combines TRBV15 with TRBJ1-2; TRBD1 aligns across 10 bases. V was pared by 5 bases and J by 5 bases, with 11 bases of the junction left unmatched. The CDR3 totals 16 residues. Germline CDR1 reads LNHNV; CDR2 reads YYDKDF (reference sequence). CDR3 in DNA: TGTGCCACCAGCCCGAACCAGGGGACAGGGGTTTATGGCTACACCTTC. It codes for CATSPNQGTGVYGYTF.